The rows below give T cell receptor beta chains drawn from one sample of a study of neoadjuvant anti-PD-1 for oral cavity cancer. The method was immunoSEQ multiplex PCR; TCRdb's version includes in-frame clones alone and lacks a portion of them. Altogether 84,000 or so clones are present, 84% being singletons, with the ten largest covering roughly 3%. Here the sequenced sample was PBMCs, taken before nivolumab (anti-PD-1) treatment. The receptors were gathered from a person between 35 and 79 years old with oral cavity squamous cell carcinoma. CDR3s include the opening cysteine and the closing phenylalanine or tryptophan. A D gene is named only where the DNA matches it firmly. Not all rows give a size; the values are once, few, many and, for expanded clones, a class.

clone_size | j_call | d_call | v_call | cdr3_aa | cdr3_nt
NA | TRBJ2-2 | NA | TRBV6-5 | CASSPRAGELFF | TGTGCCAGCAGCCCAAGAGCGGGGGAGCTGTTTTTT
NA | TRBJ1-2 | NA | TRBV9 | CASSERGDYGYTF | TGTGCCAGCAGCGAACGAGGGGACTATGGCTACACCTTC
NA | TRBJ2-7 | NA | TRBV19 | CASSPFGRSPRGYEQYF | TGTGCCAGTTCACCCTTCGGGCGGAGTCCACGGGGCTACGAGCAGTACTTC
few | TRBJ2-1 | NA | TRBV30 | CAWSVPSEQFF | TGTGCCTGGAGTGTACCGAGCGAGCAGTTCTTC
NA | TRBJ2-2 | NA | TRBV5-1 | CASTLRTTNTGELFF | TGCGCCAGCACTCTTAGGACTACTAACACCGGGGAGCTGTTTTTT
NA | TRBJ2-2 | TRBD2 | TRBV5-1 | CASSPGLAGELFF | TGCGCCAGCAGCCCGGGACTAGCCGGGGAGCTGTTTTTT
NA | TRBJ1-1 | NA | TRBV5-6 | CASSWRGENTEAFF | TGTGCCAGCAGCTGGCGGGGAGAGAACACTGAAGCTTTCTTT
NA | TRBJ2-2 | TRBD1 | TRBV10-3 | CAITKQGAPGELFF | TGTGCCATCACCAAACAGGGGGCCCCCGGGGAGCTGTTTTTT
once | TRBJ2-2 | NA | TRBV2 | CASSEMGVRAGELFF | TGTGCCAGCAGTGAGATGGGGGTAAGGGCCGGGGAGCTGTTTTTT
NA | TRBJ2-2 | NA | TRBV9 | CASSVASATGELFF | TGTGCCAGCAGCGTAGCGTCAGCCACCGGGGAGCTGTTTTTT
NA | TRBJ1-5 | TRBD1 | TRBV6-6 | CASSNYRGPGQPQHF | TGTGCCAGCAGCAACTACAGGGGGCCCGGTCAGCCCCAGCATTTT
NA | TRBJ2-2 | TRBD2 | TRBV10-3 | CAISALAATGELFF | TGTGCCATCAGTGCACTAGCGGCCACCGGGGAGCTGTTTTTT
few | TRBJ2-7 | TRBD2 | TRBV9 | CASSVGLAGAYEQYF | TGTGCCAGCAGCGTCGGACTAGCGGGAGCCTACGAGCAGTACTTC
NA | TRBJ2-5 | NA | TRBV6-6 | CASRLQETQYF | TGTGCCAGCAGACTCCAAGAGACCCAGTACTTC
NA | TRBJ1-5 | NA | TRBV5-1 | CASSLGGMGQPQHF | TGCGCCAGCAGCTTGGGGGGAATGGGTCAGCCCCAGCATTTT
medium-sized | TRBJ1-5 | NA | TRBV27 | CASRTQGSGQPQHF | TGTGCCAGCAGAACCCAGGGTTCCGGGCAGCCCCAGCATTTT
NA | TRBJ1-1 | TRBD1 | TRBV28 | CASSFIQGKNTEAFF | TGTGCCAGCAGTTTCATACAGGGGAAGAACACTGAAGCTTTCTTT
NA | TRBJ2-5 | TRBD1 | TRBV30 | CAWDRQGETQYF | TGTGCCTGGGACCGACAGGGAGAGACCCAGTACTTC
NA | TRBJ1-1 | NA | TRBV7-9 | CASTYGVSNTEAFF | TGTGCCAGCACCTACGGGGTGTCCAACACTGAAGCTTTCTTT
few | TRBJ1-2 | NA | TRBV19 | CASSMGRADGYTF | TGTGCCAGTAGTATGGGAAGGGCCGATGGCTACACCTTC
NA | TRBJ2-1 | NA | TRBV5-5 | CASSHFGRQAYNEQFF | TGTGCCAGCAGCCATTTTGGGCGGCAGGCGTACAATGAGCAGTTCTTC
few | TRBJ2-3 | TRBD2 | TRBV4-2 | CASSQGTSATPAQYF | TGTGCCAGCAGCCAAGGGACTAGCGCAACCCCCGCGCAGTATTTT
NA | TRBJ2-7 | TRBD2 | TRBV5-1 | CASSYGLAGAGEQYF | TGCGCCAGCAGTTACGGACTAGCGGGAGCCGGCGAGCAGTACTTC
NA | TRBJ1-5 | NA | TRBV6-1 | CASSEQPLNQPQHF | TGTGCCAGCAGTGAACAGCCTCTCAATCAGCCCCAGCATTTT
NA | TRBJ2-7 | NA | TRBV5-1 | CASSLAPDYEQYF | TGCGCCAGCAGCTTAGCTCCCGACTACGAGCAGTACTTC
NA | TRBJ2-3 | NA | TRBV1 | CTSSQDETSGKGRELGWDTQYF | TGCACCAGCAGCCAAGACGAGACTAGCGGGAAAGGAAGGGAGCTGGGGTGGGATACGCAGTATTTT
NA | TRBJ2-1 | NA | TRBV10-2 | CASSEPINEQFF | TGCGCCAGCAGTGAGCCAATCAATGAGCAGTTCTTC
NA | TRBJ2-7 | NA | TRBV28 | CASRYRAQSYEQYF | TGTGCCAGCAGATACAGGGCTCAGAGCTACGAGCAGTACTTC
NA | TRBJ2-7 | TRBD2 | TRBV5-4 | CASSSREAPYEQYF | TGTGCCAGCAGCTCTCGGGAGGCCCCCTACGAGCAGTACTTC
NA | TRBJ1-5 | NA | TRBV2 | CASSRMTVDQPQHF | TGTGCCAGCAGCCGCATGACAGTGGATCAGCCCCAGCATTTT
NA | TRBJ2-1 | TRBD2 | TRBV10-2 | CASSKGLAGYNEQFF | TGCGCCAGCAGCAAGGGACTAGCGGGATACAATGAGCAGTTCTTC
NA | TRBJ2-2 | TRBD1 | TRBV6-5 | CASSRTGSGELFF | TGTGCCAGCAGCCGGACAGGGTCCGGGGAGCTGTTTTTT
NA | TRBJ2-7 | TRBD1 | TRBV27 | CASSSPGQALSEQYF | TGTGCCAGCAGTTCCCCGGGACAGGCCCTGTCCGAGCAGTACTTC
NA | TRBJ2-4 | TRBD2 | TRBV5-1 | CASSLEGLAGGEGNIQYF | TGCGCCAGCAGCTTGGAGGGACTAGCGGGAGGAGAGGGTAACATTCAGTACTTC
NA | TRBJ2-1 | TRBD2 | TRBV9 | CASSSRTSGRPNEQFF | TGTGCCAGCAGCTCCCGGACTAGCGGGAGGCCTAATGAGCAGTTCTTC
NA | TRBJ2-3 | NA | TRBV2 | CASSERGAATDTQYF | TGTGCCAGCAGTGAAAGGGGGGCAGCCACAGATACGCAGTATTTT
NA | TRBJ2-3 | NA | TRBV7-8 | CASSYGAADTQYF | TGTGCCAGCAGCTATGGAGCGGCAGATACGCAGTATTTT
NA | TRBJ2-1 | TRBD1 | TRBV11-1 | CASRGDRFPQQFF | TGTGCCAGCAGAGGGGACAGGTTCCCCCAGCAGTTCTTC
NA | TRBJ1-3 | NA | TRBV2 | CASSDQARNTIYF | TGTGCCAGCAGTGACCAGGCTCGAAACACCATATATTTT
NA | TRBJ2-7 | TRBD2 | TRBV4-1 | CASSQGLAGTSYEQYF | TGCGCCAGCAGCCAAGGGCTAGCGGGAACCTCCTACGAGCAGTACTTC
NA | TRBJ1-2 | TRBD1 | TRBV18 | CASSPGQNYGYTF | TGTGCCAGCTCACCGGGACAGAACTATGGCTACACCTTC
many | TRBJ1-2 | NA | TRBV30 | CAWTPSPGTRGALGGYTF | TGTGCCTGGACCCCAAGTCCGGGTACAAGAGGGGCACTGGGCGGCTACACCTTC
NA | TRBJ1-2 | NA | TRBV29-1 | CSSSGGQDYGYTF | TGCAGCTCGAGCGGGGGGCAGGACTATGGCTACACCTTC
NA | TRBJ2-2 | NA | TRBV6-6 | CASRDPNTGELFF | TGTGCCAGCAGAGATCCAAACACCGGGGAGCTGTTTTTT
few | TRBJ2-3 | NA | TRBV7-2 | CASSLGLSTDTQYF | TGTGCCAGCAGCCTTGGGCTTAGCACAGATACGCAGTATTTT
NA | TRBJ1-5 | NA | TRBV5-5 | CASSLDPGLGPQHF | TGTGCCAGCAGCCTAGACCCGGGGCTCGGGCCCCAGCATTTT
NA | TRBJ1-1 | NA | TRBV27 | CASSARRGGETEAFF | TGTGCCAGCAGTGCCCGACGCGGGGGCGAGACTGAAGCTTTCTTT
few | TRBJ1-5 | TRBD1 | TRBV28 | CASSLGGTQPQHF | TGTGCCAGCAGCCTAGGGGGCACTCAGCCCCAGCATTTT
NA | TRBJ1-2 | NA | TRBV11-2 | CASSPDSLSGYTF | TGTGCCAGCAGTCCGGACAGCCTCTCAGGCTACACCTTC